Below are 30 T cell receptor beta chains sequenced from a single sample in a study of cytomegalovirus exposure and HLA in healthy donors. The PCR contained 60 Vbeta and 13 Jbeta primers. Assay used: immunoSEQ multiplex PCR; TCRdb lists only in-frame clones, some missing. The table has approximately 190,000 clones, 81% seen once. Sequencing input: PBMCs. The receptors derive from a woman in her late teens or twenties in good health and CMV-seropositive.

Here the CDR3 reads CASSAQGIGSTIYF. DNA of the CDR3: TGTGCCAGCAGCGCACAGGGTATAGGGAGCACCATATATTTT. The chain has TRBV11-2 and TRBJ1-3, with D possibly TRBD1 on 6 matching bases. The V end was cut by 5 bases, the J end by 9 bases, with 17 bases between. The CDR3 runs to 14 residues. CDR1 is SGHAT and CDR2 is FQNNGV in the germline V gene.

The rearrangement links TRBV6-1 to TRBJ1-5, with 7 positions matching TRBD1. The CDR3 covers 14 residues. Germline V gene sequence: CDR1 MNHNS, CDR2 SASEGT. J gave up 6 bases and V 8 bases, and 10 bases lay outside the gene matches. This chain's CDR3 is CASENRGGGQPQHF. The CDR3 DNA sequence: TGTGCCAGCGAAAACAGGGGTGGTGGTCAGCCCCAGCATTTT.

This sequence joins TRBV4-3 and TRBJ2-3; 12 bases align to TRBD2. The CDR3 has 18 amino acids. V shed 1 base, J shed 1 base, and the junction held 6 bases outside the gene matches. Germline lookup yields CDR1 LGHNA and CDR2 YSLEER. CDR3 region: CASSQGGPSGGGTDTQYF. CDR3 bases: TGCGCCAGCAGCCAAGGTGGGCCTAGCGGGGGGGGCACAGATACGCAGTATTTT.

The genes are TRBV7-3 and TRBJ1-1, with a possible D match to TRBD1 (5 bases). Germline loops: CDR1 SGHTA, CDR2 FQGTGA. The CDR3 extends over 13 amino acids. V was pared by 4 bases and J by 2 bases, with 8 bases between. CDR3 protein: CASSWGGNTEAFF. DNA of the CDR3: TGTGCCAGCAGCTGGGGGGGTAACACTGAAGCTTTCTTT.

V usage is TRBV9 and J usage is TRBJ2-7; tentatively, D is TRBD2 (6 bases). Germline CDR1 SGDLS, CDR2 YYNGEE. The CDR3 runs 14 residues. Trimming took 0 bases from V and 2 from J, leaving 9 bases between them. For the CDR3, the DNA is TGTGCCAGCAGCGTAGCTGGGGGGACCTACGAGCAGTACTTC. Amino acids: CASSVAGGTYEQYF.

The chain carries TRBV13 and TRBJ2-3; D might be TRBD2 (5 bases). This CDR3 comprises 15 residues. Per the germline V gene, CDR1 is PRHDT and CDR2 is FYEKMQ (reference sequence). V was cut by 7 bases and J by 2 bases, with 16 bases left in between. The CDR3 bases are TGTGCCAGCAACCGCGGGCAACGGGTCACAGATACGCAGTATTTT. This gives the protein CASNRGQRVTDTQYF. The full variable domain, its missing parts supplied by reference TRBV13 and TRBJ2-3, is AAGVIQSPRHLIKEKRETATLKCYPIPRHDTVYWYQQGPGQDPQFLISFYEKMQSDKGSIPDRFSAQQFSDYHSELNMSSLELGDSALYFCASNRGQRVTDTQYFGPGTRLTVL.

J is TRBJ1-6 and V is TRBV30, with D perhaps TRBD1 (5 bases). The CDR3 has 15 amino acids. The germline V gene has CDR1 GTSNPN and CDR2 SVGIG (reference sequence). The V end was cut by 2 bases, the J end by 4 bases, with 12 bases between. The CDR3 DNA is TGTGCCTGGAGTACAGGATTTGGGTATAATTCACCCCTCCACTTT. It is translated as CAWSTGFGYNSPLHF.

This clone was seen a handful of times. The chain is built from TRBV6-6 and TRBJ2-2; weak D call: TRBD1 (6 bases). Germline V gives CDR1 MNHNY, CDR2 SVGAGI (reference sequence). The CDR3 covers 14 residues. Trimming stripped 5 bases from V and 4 bases from J, with 11 bases between. CDR3 sequence: CASSMQGFTGELFF. DNA for the CDR3: TGTGCCAGCAGTATGCAGGGGTTCACCGGGGAGCTGTTTTTT.

V usage is TRBV7-2 and J usage is TRBJ1-2, with D possibly matching TRBD1 (5 bases). There are 15 residues in the CDR3. Germline values: CDR1 SGHTA, CDR2 FQGNSA. The V end lost 4 bases, the J end lost 4 bases, and 16 bases lay between the germline ends. Here the CDR3 reads CASSSSLGLLYGYTF. The CDR3 DNA reads TGTGCCAGCAGCTCGTCATTGGGACTGCTCTATGGCTACACCTTC. The entire variable domain, with the rest obtained from reference TRBV7-2 and TRBJ1-2, is as follows: GAGVSQSPSNKVTEKGKDVELRCDPISGHTALYWYRQSLGQGLEFLIYFQGNSAPDKSGLPSDRFSAERTGGSVSTLTIQRTQQEDSAVYLCASSSSLGLLYGYTFGSGTRLTVV.

This chain links TRBV30 with TRBJ1-2; D is possibly TRBD1 (5 bases). This CDR3 has 13 residues. Trimming shortened V by 1 base and J by 8 bases, and 14 bases separated the two germline ends. In germline, CDR1 is GTSNPN, CDR2 SVGIG (reference sequence). CDR3 in amino acids: CAWSAPGYGGYTF. CDR3 coding DNA: TGTGCCTGGAGTGCCCCAGGGTACGGAGGCTACACCTTC.

This sequence joins TRBV6-6 and TRBJ2-1, with 7 bases aligning to TRBD2. The CDR3 is made up of 13 amino acids. CDR1 is MNHNY, CDR2 SVGAGI, per germline (reference sequence). Trimming cost V 0 bases and J 7 bases; bases outside gene matches: 0. CDR3 in amino acids: CASSYSAGNEQFF. In nucleotides, the CDR3 is TGTGCCAGCAGTTACTCAGCGGGAAATGAGCAGTTCTTC.

The chain carries TRBV11-2 and TRBJ2-5, with 7 positions matching TRBD2. This CDR3 is built from 18 residues. The V and J ends lost 4 bases and 5 bases, in that order; junction bases with no gene match: 19. Germline V gene sequence: CDR1 SGHAT, CDR2 FQNNGV. The CDR3 DNA reads TGTGCCAGCAGCTCGGGGTCGGGGGGTATCCAGTTAGGGGAGACCCAGTACTTC. It yields the protein CASSSGSGGIQLGETQYF.

The V gene is TRBV2, the J gene TRBJ1-2; TRBD1 matches 7 bases. CDR3 length: 13 amino acids. Trimming cost V 6 bases and J 3 bases; bases outside gene matches: 4. Germline-derived CDR1 and CDR2 are SNHLY and FYNNEI. CDR3: CASRAGTDYGYTF. In DNA form, the CDR3 reads TGTGCCAGCAGGGCCGGGACAGACTATGGCTACACCTTC.

This chain links TRBV19 with TRBJ1-4; 8 bases agree with TRBD1. V shed 5 bases, J shed 3 bases, and the junction held 5 bases outside the gene matches. The CDR3 is 15 residues long. CDR1 LNHDA and CDR2 SQIVND come from the germline V gene (reference sequence). CDR3 protein: CASSFQGAANEKLFF. DNA for the CDR3: TGTGCCAGTAGTTTCCAGGGGGCTGCTAATGAAAAACTGTTTTTT.

This chain connects TRBV9 to TRBJ1-1, with 7 positions matching TRBD1. Germline CDR1 SGDLS, CDR2 YYNGEE. This CDR3 has 14 amino acids. Unmatched junction bases numbered 7, after V lost 3 bases and J lost 5 bases. CDR3 coding DNA: TGTGCCAGCAGCGCTGTCCGACAGGGAACTGAAGCTTTCTTT. This translates into CASSAVRQGTEAFF.

The CDR3 nucleotides read TGTGCCAGCACGGGGGCGGGGGCAAGGAACACTGAAGCTTTCTTT. This encodes CASTGAGARNTEAFF. This chain joins TRBV6-5 and TRBJ1-1; D is perhaps TRBD1 (6 bases). V shed 7 bases and J shed 1 base, with 16 bases lying between them. The germline V gene has CDR1 MNHEY and CDR2 SVGAGI. This CDR3 spans 15 amino acids.

The chain combines TRBV7-6 with TRBJ2-5; the match to TRBD2 covers 9 bases. The germline gives CDR1 SGHVS, CDR2 FNYEAQ. V lost 2 bases, J lost 2 bases, and 3 bases stayed unmatched. The CDR3 length is 15 residues. CDR3 DNA sequence: TGTGCCAGCAGCTTAAGGGCGGGGGGGCAAGAGACCCAGTACTTC. Amino acids: CASSLRAGGQETQYF.

This clone was counted only a few times. This chain links TRBV28 with TRBJ2-7, with D possibly being TRBD1 (7 bases). V was shortened by 9 bases and J by 2 bases, with 14 bases between the two germline ends. The CDR3 runs to 13 residues. Germline V gene lookup returns CDR1 MDHEN and CDR2 SYDVKM. CDR3 nucleotide sequence: TGTGCCAGTGGGAGGACAGGCCCCTACGAGCAGTACTTC. Its protein product is CASGRTGPYEQYF. Full variable domain (remainder filled in from reference TRBV28 and TRBJ2-7): DVKVTQSSRYLVKRTGEKVFLECVQDMDHENMFWYRQDPGLGLRLIYFSYDVKMKEKGDIPEGYSVSREKKERFSLILESASTNQTSMYLCASGRTGPYEQYFGPGTRLTVT.

The V gene is TRBV11-2, the J gene TRBJ1-3, with a possible D match to TRBD1 (6 bases). CDR1 SGHAT and CDR2 FQNNGV come from the germline V gene. V shed 1 base and J shed 0 bases, with 13 bases lying between them. The CDR3 covers 17 residues. Here the CDR3 DNA reads TGTGCCAGCAGCTTAGCGGACAGCCGGAGCTCTGGAAACACCATATATTTT. Translation gives CASSLADSRSSGNTIYF.

The chain carries TRBV19 and TRBJ1-2; 7 bases agree with TRBD1. Germline lookup yields CDR1 LNHDA and CDR2 SQIVND (reference sequence). The trim removed 9 bases at V and 2 bases at J, leaving 12 bases unmatched. The CDR3 loop spans 15 amino acids. The CDR3 DNA sequence: TGTGCCAGCAGAAGCACTAGGGGGCGAAACTATGGCTACACCTTC. It yields the protein CASRSTRGRNYGYTF.

V is TRBV10-2 and J is TRBJ2-7; tentatively, D is TRBD2 (7 bases). Germline V gene sequence: CDR1 WSHSY, CDR2 SAAADI. This CDR3 has 18 residues. The V end was cut by 5 bases, the J end by 0 bases, with 23 bases between. The CDR3 loop reads CASSPGASGGLHSYEQYF. In DNA, the CDR3 is TGCGCCAGCAGTCCAGGGGCTTCCGGGGGGCTACACTCCTACGAGCAGTACTTC.

The chain employs TRBV9 and TRBJ2-1; tentative D call: TRBD2 (6 bases). CDR3 size: 14 residues. V lost 0 bases and J 7 bases, leaving 11 bases between the germline ends. Germline CDR1 and CDR2: SGDLS and YYNGEE. The chain's CDR3 is CASSVAPGVNEQFF. CDR3 nucleotide sequence: TGTGCCAGCAGCGTAGCCCCGGGGGTAAATGAGCAGTTCTTC.

The rearrangement links TRBV11-3 to TRBJ2-3; TRBD2 matches at 8 bases. V was pared by 6 bases and J by 0 bases, with 5 bases of the junction left unmatched. This CDR3 is built from 15 residues. CDR1 and CDR2 from the germline V gene are SGHNT and YENEEA. As DNA, the CDR3 is TGTGCCAGCAGTCGCGGGGGGTCTAGCACAGATACGCAGTATTTT. It specifies CASSRGGSSTDTQYF.

This clone was recorded once. This chain connects TRBV6-5 to TRBJ2-2; 9 nucleotides match TRBD1. The germline V gene encodes CDR1 MNHEY and CDR2 SVGAGI. This CDR3 is built from 15 residues. V lost 7 bases, J lost 2 bases, and 5 bases stayed unmatched. The CDR3 region has the DNA TGTGCCAGCAACTCGGGACAGGGAAACACCGGGGAGCTGTTTTTT. Translated, it gives CASNSGQGNTGELFF.

This clone has a handful of counts. The V and J genes are TRBV6-5 and TRBJ2-2; TRBD1 matches at 9 bases. The CDR3 consists of 13 residues. The V and J ends lost 10 bases and 7 bases, in that order; junction bases with no gene match: 7. Germline values: CDR1 MNHEY, CDR2 SVGAGI. CDR3 loop: CATTGGGGGELFF. The DNA of the CDR3 is TGTGCCACTACAGGGGGCGGTGGCGGGGAGCTGTTTTTT.

The rearrangement links TRBV2 to TRBJ2-3, with D perhaps TRBD1 (6 bases). This CDR3 contains 14 residues. Germline CDR1 is SNHLY and CDR2 is FYNNEI. Trimming pared 8 bases from V and 5 bases from J, leaving 17 bases between. The CDR3, as DNA: TGTGCCAGCCAGCAGCCAGGGGCTGGAGATACGCAGTATTTT. It is translated as CASQQPGAGDTQYF.

The CDR3 loop is CASSLLAGAGYGYTF. The DNA of the CDR3 is TGTGCCAGCAGCTTGTTAGCAGGGGCTGGCTATGGCTACACCTTC. The chain recombines TRBV7-9 with TRBJ1-2, with a tentative D call TRBD1 (6 bases). The length of the CDR3 is 15 residues. In germline, CDR1 is SEHNR, CDR2 FQNEAQ (reference sequence). Trimming cost V 3 bases and J 4 bases, with 15 bases left between them.

The rearrangement links TRBV6-4 to TRBJ2-3, with D perhaps TRBD1 (5 bases). V lost 4 bases and J 2 bases, leaving 13 bases between the germline ends. This CDR3 contains 15 residues. CDR1 and CDR2 from the germline V gene are MRHNA and SNTAGT. The CDR3 sequence: CASSGRAGSTDTQYF. CDR3 DNA: TGTGCCAGCAGTGGCAGGGCCGGGTCCACAGATACGCAGTATTTT.

J is TRBJ1-2 and V is TRBV19; D may be TRBD1 (6 bases). V was shortened by 5 bases and J by 5 bases, with 15 bases between the two germline ends. Germline CDR1 and CDR2: LNHDA and SQIVND (reference sequence). This CDR3 is built from 14 residues. The CDR3 DNA follows: TGTGCCAGTAGTCCCCAGGGGTCCCTGTATGGCTACACCTTC. It translates to CASSPQGSLYGYTF.

This clone was seen a few times. Written as DNA, the CDR3 is TGTGCCAGCAGCGGACCGGGTGGCGGGAGGCCCGAAGCTTTCTTT. Translation gives CASSGPGGGRPEAFF. This chain joins TRBV9 and TRBJ1-1; D ambiguous. The CDR3 is 15 residues long. Looked up from germline, CDR1 is SGDLS and CDR2 is YYNGEE. The V and J ends lost 3 bases and 8 bases respectively, with 20 bases between them.